Listed here are 23 T cell receptor beta chains from one sample, sequenced in a study of blood T cell repertoires in COVID-19. The method was immunoSEQ multiplex PCR; TCRdb's version includes in-frame clones alone and lacks a portion of them. The profile shows over 90,000 clones, roughly 92% of them singletons. The sample consisted of peripheral blood. The origin of the receptors is a woman in her fifties or sixties with COVID-19, enrolled during active disease.

The V call is TRBV3-1 (or the pseudogene TRBV3-2), the J call TRBJ2-1; 7 positions agree with TRBD1. CDR3 size: 15 residues. Unmatched junction bases numbered 13, after V lost 4 bases and J lost 10 bases. Per germline, CDR1 LGHDT and CDR2 YNNKEL (reference sequence). The CDR3 DNA reads as TGTGCCAGCAGCCCCAAGACAGGGTGGGTAATAGAGCAGTTCTTC. Its protein product is CASSPKTGWVIEQFF.

V is TRBV19 and J is TRBJ1-3; TRBD1 matches 10 bases. V lost 8 bases to trimming and J lost 4 bases; unmatched junction nucleotides: 5. This CDR3 region has 14 residues. Germline loops: CDR1 LNHDA, CDR2 SQIVND (reference sequence). CDR3 in amino acids: CASWDRGKGNTIYF. DNA of the CDR3: TGTGCCAGTTGGGACAGGGGTAAGGGAAACACCATATATTTT. Combining the CDR3 with reference TRBV19 and TRBJ1-3 gives the whole variable domain DGGITQSPKYLFRKEGQNVTLSCEQNLNHDAMYWYRQDPGQGLRLIYYSQIVNDFQKGDIAEGYSVSREKKESFPLTVTSAQKNPTAFYLCASWDRGKGNTIYFGEGSWLTVV.

The rearrangement links TRBV9 to TRBJ2-1; TRBD2 agrees at 15 bases. V shed 4 bases and J 15 bases; nucleotides not matched to a gene: 14. The CDR3 is made up of 16 amino acids. Germline loops: CDR1 SGDLS, CDR2 YYNGEE. This chain's CDR3 is CASSLNPGLAGGLTFF. The CDR3 DNA sequence: TGTGCCAGCAGCCTAAACCCGGGACTAGCGGGGGGACTAACGTTCTTC.

V usage is TRBV5-6 and J usage is TRBJ2-1; D perhaps matches TRBD1 (6 bases). Deletions cut 2 bases from V and 9 bases from J, with 12 bases between. The CDR3 length is 13 residues. Germline V gives CDR1 SGHDT, CDR2 YYEEEE. The CDR3 coding sequence is TGTGCCAGCAGCTTAGCAGGGGCCGGTGAGCAGTTCTTC. This translates into CASSLAGAGEQFF.

The V call is TRBV28, the J call TRBJ1-3; weak D call: TRBD1 (5 bases). The germline V gene encodes CDR1 MDHEN and CDR2 SYDVKM. This CDR3 has 16 amino acids. Trimming left V 10 bases short and J 0 bases short, with 19 bases between. CDR3 region: CATTERGWSSGNTIYF. The CDR3 DNA is TGTGCCACCACCGAAAGGGGTTGGAGCTCTGGAAACACCATATATTTT.

This chain uses TRBV15 with TRBJ1-1, with 7 bases fitting TRBD1. The CDR3 contains 13 residues. The germline gives CDR1 LNHNV, CDR2 YYDKDF (reference sequence). V dropped 5 bases and J dropped 8; count of bases not matched to a gene: 8. The CDR3 loop reads CATSPRGQAEAFF. CDR3 sequence (DNA): TGTGCCACCAGCCCCCGAGGACAGGCAGAAGCTTTCTTT.

The chain joins TRBV5-5 to TRBJ1-6; no definite D call. The length of the CDR3 is 18 residues. Germline V gene sequence: CDR1 SGHKS, CDR2 YYEKEE (reference sequence). V lost 0 bases to trimming and J lost 7 bases, with 20 bases between them. CDR3 nucleotide sequence: TGTGCCAGCAGCTTGGGCCAAGTTGAGGGCTCCAGGAATTCACCCCTCCACTTT. It yields the protein CASSLGQVEGSRNSPLHF.

The chain employs TRBV15 and TRBJ1-4, with D perhaps TRBD1 (5 bases). The germline V and J ends were trimmed by 1 base and 4 bases, with 10 bases remaining between them. Germline-derived CDR1 and CDR2 are LNHNV and YYDKDF (reference sequence). CDR3 length: 15 residues. This CDR3 reads CATSRGKGYNEKLFF. The CDR3 nucleotides are TGTGCCACCAGCAGAGGGAAGGGGTATAATGAAAAACTGTTTTTT.

The chain has TRBV4-1 and TRBJ2-3; D possibly corresponds to TRBD1 (7 bases). The CDR3 totals 15 residues. Trimming took off 0 bases at V and 3 bases at J, with 10 bases between the two ends. Germline V lookup: CDR1 MGHRA, CDR2 YSYEKL. The CDR3 coding sequence is TGCGCCAGCAGCCAAGACAGGGGGGCGACAGATACGCAGTATTTT. This sequence encodes CASSQDRGATDTQYF.

This clone was observed a few times. The V gene is TRBV20-1, the J gene TRBJ2-1, with TRBD2 identical over 12 bases. The CDR3 contains 16 residues. Germline V gives CDR1 DFQATT, CDR2 SNEGSKA (reference sequence). Trimming cost V 3 bases and J 7 bases; bases outside gene matches: 10. The CDR3 nucleotides read TGCAGTGCTAGTCAGACTAGCGGGGGCTTTAGTAATGAGCAGTTCTTC. It specifies CSASQTSGGFSNEQFF.

The V and J genes are TRBV6-2 or TRBV6-3 and TRBJ1-5, with a weak D call TRBD1 (6 bases). The CDR3 has 13 residues. Germline V gene data show CDR1 as MNHEY and CDR2 as SVGEGT. Trimming pared 0 bases from V and 7 bases from J, leaving 7 bases between. Here the CDR3 reads CASSYSTGQPQHF. The CDR3 DNA follows: TGTGCCAGCAGTTACTCGACAGGACAGCCCCAGCATTTT.

V usage is TRBV30 and J usage is TRBJ1-1; D is perhaps TRBD1 (6 bases). V shed 5 bases and J shed 11 bases, with 15 bases lying between them. CDR1 and CDR2 (germline): GTSNPN, SVGIG (reference sequence). The CDR3 spans 11 residues. The CDR3 protein is CAWYRGGRAFF. The CDR3 DNA sequence: TGTGCCTGGTATAGGGGGGGGAGGGCTTTCTTT.

This chain links TRBV4-2 with TRBJ2-2; 8 nucleotides align to TRBD2. Germline loops: CDR1 LGHNA, CDR2 YNFKEQ. V shed 3 bases and J 7 bases; nucleotides not matched to a gene: 7. The CDR3 covers 15 residues. The CDR3 loop is CASSHAGGVGGELFF. The CDR3 DNA sequence: TGTGCCAGCAGCCATGCCGGGGGGGTCGGCGGGGAGCTGTTTTTT.

The V gene is TRBV5-1, the J gene TRBJ2-7; 9 bases align to TRBD1. Germline lookup yields CDR1 SGHRS and CDR2 YFSETQ. The V and J ends lost 4 bases and 7 bases, in that order; junction bases with no gene match: 12. This CDR3 comprises 15 residues. CDR3 nucleotide sequence: TGCGCCAGCAGCGCAGAGGGGGGGACAGGGCGAGAGCAGTACGTC. This gives the protein CASSAEGGTGREQYV.

This chain uses TRBV19 with TRBJ2-1; a weak D match, TRBD2 (5 bases). From germline, CDR1 is LNHDA and CDR2 SQIVND (reference sequence). The CDR3 is made up of 13 amino acids. V was trimmed by 3 bases and J by 13 bases, leaving 16 bases between them. CDR3 nucleotide sequence: TGTGCCAGTAGTATGGTAGCGTACGTTAGTCAGTTCTTC. Translated: CASSMVAYVSQFF.

The V gene is TRBV11-2, the J gene TRBJ1-3, with D uncertain. V lost 4 bases, J lost 2 bases, and 6 bases lay in between. The length of the CDR3 is 13 residues. Germline V gives CDR1 SGHAT, CDR2 FQNNGV. The CDR3 bases are TGTGCCAGCAGCTCCCCCACTGGAAACACCATATATTTT. Its translation: CASSSPTGNTIYF.

The V call is TRBV7-9, the J call TRBJ1-5; no firm D call. V was clipped by 1 base and J by 7 bases, with 5 bases between them. The CDR3 is made up of 12 amino acids. From germline, CDR1 is SEHNR and CDR2 FQNEAQ (reference sequence). CDR3 DNA: TGTGCCAGCAGCTTAGGGAGCCAGCCCCAGCATTTT. Protein product: CASSLGSQPQHF.

The table lists this clone with a count of one. The V gene is TRBV19, the J gene TRBJ1-5, with 11 nucleotides matching TRBD1. CDR1 LNHDA and CDR2 SQIVND come from the germline V gene (reference sequence). J was trimmed by 5 bases and V by 5 bases; bases with no gene match: 11. The CDR3 has 17 amino acids. CDR3 DNA sequence: TGTGCCAGTAGTCTACAGGGACAGGGGGTTATTTATCAGCCCCAGCATTTT. Protein: CASSLQGQGVIYQPQHF.

This chain connects TRBV7-8 to TRBJ1-5, with D perhaps matching TRBD1 (5 bases). CDR1 is SGHVS, CDR2 FQNEAQ, per germline. V was trimmed by 4 bases and J by 5 bases, leaving 9 bases between them. This CDR3 is 13 amino acids long. The CDR3 nucleotides read TGTGCCAGCAGCTGGACAACCTATCAGCCCCAGCATTTT. It specifies CASSWTTYQPQHF.

V is TRBV5-6 and J is TRBJ2-2; D remains unclear. The CDR3 sequence is 16 residues long. V lost 3 bases and J 1 base, leaving 13 bases between the germline ends. Germline V gene lookup returns CDR1 SGHDT and CDR2 YYEEEE. CDR3 DNA sequence: TGTGCCAGCAGCTGGGCCCCTAACAGGAACACCGGGGAGCTGTTTTTT. It translates to CASSWAPNRNTGELFF.

The DNA for the CDR3 is TGCGCCAGCAGCCATCGGACAGGCGGGGACTATGGCTACACCTTC. Protein sequence: CASSHRTGGDYGYTF. This sequence joins TRBV4-3 and TRBJ1-2, with 7 nucleotides matching TRBD1. The germline V gene encodes CDR1 LGHNA and CDR2 YSLEER. With 3 bases clipped from V and 3 bases from J, the junction kept 7 bases outside the gene matches. The CDR3 runs 15 residues.

This clone showed up just a few times. The V and J genes are TRBV29-1 and TRBJ1-1; D is unclear. The ends were cut back, 4 bases at V and 2 bases at J, with 8 bases in the middle. Germline CDR1 reads SQVTM; CDR2 reads ANQGSEA. The CDR3 is 12 amino acids. CDR3 in amino acids: CSVGNSNTEAFF. DNA for the CDR3: TGCAGCGTTGGGAACAGTAACACTGAAGCTTTCTTT. The whole variable domain, remainder taken from reference TRBV29-1 and TRBJ1-1, is SAVISQKPSRDICQRGTSLTIQCQVDSQVTMMFWYRQQPGQSLTLIATANQGSEATYESGFVIDKFPISRPNLTFSTLTVSNMSPEDSSIYLCSVGNSNTEAFFGQGTRLTVV.

The gene calls are TRBV2 and TRBJ1-1, with TRBD1 as a possible D gene (6 bases). CDR1 is SNHLY and CDR2 is FYNNEI in the germline V gene. The CDR3 runs to 13 residues. V was shortened by 1 base and J by 7 bases, with 10 bases between the two germline ends. This CDR3 is CASSEGQGNEAFF. CDR3 bases: TGTGCCAGCAGTGAAGGTCAGGGGAATGAAGCTTTCTTT.